The 5 T cell receptor beta chains given below trace back to one sample, sequenced in a study of CD8 T cells in Susac syndrome. The authors reverse transcribed roughly 0.5 to 1 ug RNA with random hexamers. TCRdb processed the immunoSEQ multiplex PCR reads anew with MiXCR; each CDR3 protein has one entry. This table has more than 55,000 distinct CDR3 sequences, approximately 95% appearing once. Sequencing was performed on CD8+ T cells from PBMCs. These receptors all come from a human donor in good health.

This chain uses TRBV6-5 with TRBJ1-2; weak D call: TRBD1 (6 bases). The germline V and J ends were trimmed by 2 bases and 3 bases, with 7 bases remaining between them. CDR1 is MNHEY, CDR2 SVGAGI, per germline. CDR3 size: 13 residues. As DNA, the CDR3 is TGTGCCAGCAGTTACGGGGGGCACTATGGCTACACCTTC. Translation gives CASSYGGHYGYTF.

The chain combines TRBV4-1 with TRBJ2-7; TRBD2 matches 10 bases. V shed 0 bases and J 5 bases; nucleotides not matched to a gene: 7. Looked up from germline, CDR1 is MGHRA and CDR2 is YSYEKL. This CDR3 spans 16 amino acids. CDR3 sequence: CASSQERGLAIDEQYF. For the CDR3, the DNA is TGCGCCAGCAGCCAAGAGAGGGGACTAGCGATTGACGAGCAGTACTTC.

This chain connects TRBV4-1 to TRBJ2-7; no definite D call. The CDR3 is 14 amino acids. The V gene's germline CDR1 is MGHRA and CDR2 YSYEKL. Trimming pared 1 base from V and 0 bases from J, leaving 7 bases between. The CDR3: CASSQVRSSYEQYF. In DNA, the CDR3 is TGCGCCAGCAGCCAAGTAAGGAGCTCCTACGAGCAGTACTTC.

V gene TRBV4-1 combines with J gene TRBJ2-7, with D possibly being TRBD1 or TRBD2 (5 bases each). V was pared by 1 base and J by 7 bases, with 17 bases between. The length of the CDR3 is 15 residues. Germline lookup yields CDR1 MGHRA and CDR2 YSYEKL. CDR3 sequence: CASSQAGTNRGEQYF. CDR3 DNA: TGCGCCAGCAGCCAAGCCGGGACCAACCGAGGAGAGCAGTACTTC.

The J gene is TRBJ2-2, the V gene TRBV4-2; D is perhaps TRBD1 (5 bases). V dropped 4 bases and J dropped 6 bases, with 18 bases sitting between them. This CDR3 contains 16 residues. Germline CDR1 reads LGHNA; CDR2 reads YNFKEQ. Here the CDR3 reads CASSPTDSSPPGELFF. The CDR3 region has the DNA TGTGCCAGCAGCCCGACAGATTCCTCACCCCCCGGGGAGCTGTTTTTT.